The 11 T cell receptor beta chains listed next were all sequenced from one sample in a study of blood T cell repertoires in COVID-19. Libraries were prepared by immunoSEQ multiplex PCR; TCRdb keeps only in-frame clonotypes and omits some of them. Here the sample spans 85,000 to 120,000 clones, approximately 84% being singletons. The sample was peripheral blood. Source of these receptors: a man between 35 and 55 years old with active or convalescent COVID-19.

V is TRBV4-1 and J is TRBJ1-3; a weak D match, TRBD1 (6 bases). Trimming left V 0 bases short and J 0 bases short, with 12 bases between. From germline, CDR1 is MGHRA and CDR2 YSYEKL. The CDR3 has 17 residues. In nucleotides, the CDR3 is TGCGCCAGCAGCCAAGAGCCGGGACAAAACTCTGGAAACACCATATATTTT. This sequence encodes CASSQEPGQNSGNTIYF.

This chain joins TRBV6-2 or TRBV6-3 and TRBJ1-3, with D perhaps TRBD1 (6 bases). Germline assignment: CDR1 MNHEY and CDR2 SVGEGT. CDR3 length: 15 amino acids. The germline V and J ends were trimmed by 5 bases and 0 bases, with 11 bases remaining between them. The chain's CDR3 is CASSRTAYSGNTIYF. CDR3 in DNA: TGTGCCAGCAGTCGGACAGCTTACTCTGGAAACACCATATATTTT.

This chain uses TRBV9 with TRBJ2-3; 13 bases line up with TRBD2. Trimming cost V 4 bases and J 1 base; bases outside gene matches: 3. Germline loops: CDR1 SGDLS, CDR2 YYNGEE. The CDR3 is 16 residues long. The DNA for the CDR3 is TGTGCCAGCAGCTCAGGACTAGCGGGGGGCACAGATACGCAGTATTTT. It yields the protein CASSSGLAGGTDTQYF.

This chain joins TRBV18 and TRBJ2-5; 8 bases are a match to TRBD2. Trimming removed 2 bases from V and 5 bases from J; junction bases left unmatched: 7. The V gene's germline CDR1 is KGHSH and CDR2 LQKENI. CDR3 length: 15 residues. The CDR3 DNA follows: TGTGCCAGCTCACCAATAGCGGGGCTCGGGGAGACCCAGTACTTC. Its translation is CASSPIAGLGETQYF.

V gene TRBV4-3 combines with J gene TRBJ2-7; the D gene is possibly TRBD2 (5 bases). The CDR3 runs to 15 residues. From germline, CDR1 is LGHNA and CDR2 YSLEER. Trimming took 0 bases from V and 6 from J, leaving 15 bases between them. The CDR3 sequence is CASSQDTARVSEQYF. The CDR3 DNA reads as TGCGCCAGCAGCCAAGATACAGCGAGGGTGAGCGAGCAGTACTTC.

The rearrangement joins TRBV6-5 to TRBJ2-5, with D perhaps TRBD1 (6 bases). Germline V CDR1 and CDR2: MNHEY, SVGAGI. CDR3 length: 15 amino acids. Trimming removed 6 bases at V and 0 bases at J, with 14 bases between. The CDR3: CASSRTGNYQETQYF. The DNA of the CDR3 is TGTGCCAGCAGCAGAACAGGGAACTACCAAGAGACCCAGTACTTC.

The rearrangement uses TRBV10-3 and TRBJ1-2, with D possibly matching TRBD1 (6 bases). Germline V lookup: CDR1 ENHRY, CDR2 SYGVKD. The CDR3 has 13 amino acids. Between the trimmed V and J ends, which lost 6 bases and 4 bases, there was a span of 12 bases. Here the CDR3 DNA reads TGTGCCATCAGAAACAGGGTCCCCTATGGCTACACCTTC. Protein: CAIRNRVPYGYTF.

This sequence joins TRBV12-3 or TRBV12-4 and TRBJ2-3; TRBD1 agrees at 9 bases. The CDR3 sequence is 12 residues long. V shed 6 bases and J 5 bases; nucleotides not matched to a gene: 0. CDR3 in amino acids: CASRGQGDTQYF. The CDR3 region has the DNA TGTGCCAGCAGGGGACAGGGAGATACGCAGTATTTT.

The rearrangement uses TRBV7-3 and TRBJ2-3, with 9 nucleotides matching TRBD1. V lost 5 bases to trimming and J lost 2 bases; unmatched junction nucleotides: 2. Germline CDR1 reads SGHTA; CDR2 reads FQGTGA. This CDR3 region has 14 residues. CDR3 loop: CASSPQGATDTQYF. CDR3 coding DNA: TGTGCCAGCAGCCCACAGGGGGCCACAGATACGCAGTATTTT.

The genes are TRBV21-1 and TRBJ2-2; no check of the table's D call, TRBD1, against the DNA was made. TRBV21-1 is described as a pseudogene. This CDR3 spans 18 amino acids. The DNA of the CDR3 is TGTGCCAGCAGCAAAGCGCTTTCAGGGGCTCGGGACACCGGGGAGCTGTTTTTT. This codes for CASSKALSGARDTGELFF.

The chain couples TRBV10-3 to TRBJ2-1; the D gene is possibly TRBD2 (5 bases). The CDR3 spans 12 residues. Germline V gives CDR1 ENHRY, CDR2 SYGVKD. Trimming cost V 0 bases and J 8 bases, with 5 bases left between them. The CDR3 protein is CAISESRDEQFF. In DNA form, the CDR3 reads TGTGCCATCAGTGAGTCGAGGGATGAGCAGTTCTTC.